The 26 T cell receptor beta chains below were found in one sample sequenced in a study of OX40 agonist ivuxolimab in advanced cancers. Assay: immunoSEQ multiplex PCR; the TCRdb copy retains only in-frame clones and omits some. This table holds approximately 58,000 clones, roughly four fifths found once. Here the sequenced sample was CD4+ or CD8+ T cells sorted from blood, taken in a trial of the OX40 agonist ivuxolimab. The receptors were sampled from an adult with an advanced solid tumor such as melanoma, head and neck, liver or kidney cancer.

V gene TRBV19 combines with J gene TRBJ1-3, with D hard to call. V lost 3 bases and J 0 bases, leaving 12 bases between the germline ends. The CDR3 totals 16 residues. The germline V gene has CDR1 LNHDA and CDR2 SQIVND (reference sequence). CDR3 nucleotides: TGTGCCAGTAGTATGGGGAGGCCCAACTCTGGAAACACCATATATTTT. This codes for CASSMGRPNSGNTIYF. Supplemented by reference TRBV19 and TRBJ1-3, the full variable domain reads DGGITQSPKYLFRKEGQNVTLSCEQNLNHDAMYWYRQDPGQGLRLIYYSQIVNDFQKGDIAEGYSVSREKKESFPLTVTSAQKNPTAFYLCASSMGRPNSGNTIYFGEGSWLTVV.

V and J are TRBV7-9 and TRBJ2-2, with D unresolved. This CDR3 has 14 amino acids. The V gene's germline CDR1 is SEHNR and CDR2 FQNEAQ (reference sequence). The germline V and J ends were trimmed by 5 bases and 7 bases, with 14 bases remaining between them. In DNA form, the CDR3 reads TGTGCCAGCAGCCCTAGGGCGCTTGGCGGGGAGCTGTTTTTT. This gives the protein CASSPRALGGELFF.

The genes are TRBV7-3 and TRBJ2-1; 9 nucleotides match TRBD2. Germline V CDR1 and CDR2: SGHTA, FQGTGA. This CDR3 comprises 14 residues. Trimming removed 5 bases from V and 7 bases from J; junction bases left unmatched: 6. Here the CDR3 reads CASSRLAENNEQFF. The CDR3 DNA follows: TGTGCCAGCAGCCGACTAGCGGAGAATAATGAGCAGTTCTTC.

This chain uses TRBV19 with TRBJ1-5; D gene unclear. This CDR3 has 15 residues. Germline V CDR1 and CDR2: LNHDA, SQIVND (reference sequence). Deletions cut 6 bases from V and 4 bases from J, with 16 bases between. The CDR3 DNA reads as TGTGCCAGTAGACCCGATCAAGCCGGAAATCAGCCCCAGCATTTT. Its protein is CASRPDQAGNQPQHF.

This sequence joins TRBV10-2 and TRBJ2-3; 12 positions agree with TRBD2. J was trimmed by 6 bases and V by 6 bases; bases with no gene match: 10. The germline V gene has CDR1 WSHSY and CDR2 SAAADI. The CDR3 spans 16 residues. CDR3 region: CASRETSGGPWDTQYF. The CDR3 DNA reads TGCGCCAGCAGAGAGACTAGCGGGGGCCCCTGGGATACGCAGTATTTT.

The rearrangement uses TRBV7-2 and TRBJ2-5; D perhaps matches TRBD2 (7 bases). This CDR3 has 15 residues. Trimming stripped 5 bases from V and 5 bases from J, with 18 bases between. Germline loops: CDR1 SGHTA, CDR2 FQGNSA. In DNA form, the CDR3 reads TGTGCCAGCAGCCCTAGGCAGGGGAGGGGTGAGACCCAGTACTTC. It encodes CASSPRQGRGETQYF.

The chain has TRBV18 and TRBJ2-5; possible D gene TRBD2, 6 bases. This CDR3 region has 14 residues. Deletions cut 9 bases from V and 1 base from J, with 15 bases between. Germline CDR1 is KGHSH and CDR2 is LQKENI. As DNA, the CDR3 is TGTGCCAGTTCTAACCGGGAGACCCAAGAGACCCAGTACTTC. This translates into CASSNRETQETQYF.

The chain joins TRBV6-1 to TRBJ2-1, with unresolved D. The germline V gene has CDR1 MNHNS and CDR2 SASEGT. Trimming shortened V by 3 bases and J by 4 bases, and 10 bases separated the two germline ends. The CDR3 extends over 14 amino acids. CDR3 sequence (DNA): TGTGCCAGCAGTGAGGGTCTTGGGTACAATGAGCAGTTCTTC. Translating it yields CASSEGLGYNEQFF.

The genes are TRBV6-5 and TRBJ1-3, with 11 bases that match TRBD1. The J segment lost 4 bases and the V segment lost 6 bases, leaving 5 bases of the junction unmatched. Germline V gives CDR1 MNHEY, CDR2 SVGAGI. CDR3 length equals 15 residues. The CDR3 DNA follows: TGTGCCAGCAGCACGGGACAGGGGGGCGGAAACACCATATATTTT. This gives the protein CASSTGQGGGNTIYF.

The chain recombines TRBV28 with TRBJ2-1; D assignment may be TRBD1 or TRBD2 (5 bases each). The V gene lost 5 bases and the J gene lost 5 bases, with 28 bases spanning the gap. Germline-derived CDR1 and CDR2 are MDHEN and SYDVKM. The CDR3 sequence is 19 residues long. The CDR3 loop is CASSQRAGKDSAWDNEQFF. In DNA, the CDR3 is TGTGCCAGCAGTCAGAGGGCAGGGAAGGACTCCGCATGGGACAATGAGCAGTTCTTC.

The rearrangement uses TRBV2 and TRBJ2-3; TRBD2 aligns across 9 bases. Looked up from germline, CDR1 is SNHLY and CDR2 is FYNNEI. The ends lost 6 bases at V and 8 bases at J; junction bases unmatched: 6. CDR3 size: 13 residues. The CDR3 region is CASRVGLASTQYF. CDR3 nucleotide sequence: TGTGCCAGCAGGGTGGGACTAGCAAGTACGCAGTATTTT.

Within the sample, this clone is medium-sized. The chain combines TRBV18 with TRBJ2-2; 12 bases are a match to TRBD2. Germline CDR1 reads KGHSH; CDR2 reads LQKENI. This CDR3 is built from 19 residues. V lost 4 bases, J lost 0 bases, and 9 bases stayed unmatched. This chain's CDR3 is CASSHRTSGANANTGELFF. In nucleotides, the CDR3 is TGTGCCAGCTCACACCGGACTAGCGGGGCCAACGCGAACACCGGGGAGCTGTTTTTT.

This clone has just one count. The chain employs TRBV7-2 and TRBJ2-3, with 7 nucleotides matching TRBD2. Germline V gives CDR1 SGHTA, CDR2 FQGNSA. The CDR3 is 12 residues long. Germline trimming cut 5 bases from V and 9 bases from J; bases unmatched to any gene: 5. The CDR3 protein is CASSMTSYTQYF. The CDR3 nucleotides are TGTGCCAGCAGCATGACTAGCTACACGCAGTATTTT. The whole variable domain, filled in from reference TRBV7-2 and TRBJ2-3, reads GAGVSQSPSNKVTEKGKDVELRCDPISGHTALYWYRQSLGQGLEFLIYFQGNSAPDKSGLPSDRFSAERTGGSVSTLTIQRTQQEDSAVYLCASSMTSYTQYFGPGTRLTVL.

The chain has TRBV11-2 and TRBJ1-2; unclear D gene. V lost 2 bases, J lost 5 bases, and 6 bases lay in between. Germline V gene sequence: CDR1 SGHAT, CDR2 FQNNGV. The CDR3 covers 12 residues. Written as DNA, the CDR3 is TGTGCCAGCAGCTTAAGCGGTTATGGCTACACCTTC. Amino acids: CASSLSGYGYTF.

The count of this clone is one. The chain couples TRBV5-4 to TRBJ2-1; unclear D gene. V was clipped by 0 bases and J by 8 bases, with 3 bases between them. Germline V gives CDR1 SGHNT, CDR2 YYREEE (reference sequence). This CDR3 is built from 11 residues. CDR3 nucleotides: TGTGCCAGCAGCTTGGAGGATGAGCAGTTCTTC. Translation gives CASSLEDEQFF.

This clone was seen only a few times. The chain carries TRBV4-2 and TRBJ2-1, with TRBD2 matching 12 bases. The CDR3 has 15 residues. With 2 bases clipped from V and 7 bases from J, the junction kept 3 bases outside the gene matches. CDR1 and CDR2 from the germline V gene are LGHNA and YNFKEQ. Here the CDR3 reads CASSQSLAGGNEQFF. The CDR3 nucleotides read TGTGCCAGCAGCCAATCACTAGCGGGGGGAAATGAGCAGTTCTTC.

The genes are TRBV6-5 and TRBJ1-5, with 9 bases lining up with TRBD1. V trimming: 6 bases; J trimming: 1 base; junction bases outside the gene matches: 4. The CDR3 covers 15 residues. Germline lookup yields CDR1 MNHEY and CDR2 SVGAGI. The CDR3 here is CASRGQGGSNQPQHF. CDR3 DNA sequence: TGTGCCAGCAGGGGACAGGGAGGGAGCAATCAGCCCCAGCATTTT.

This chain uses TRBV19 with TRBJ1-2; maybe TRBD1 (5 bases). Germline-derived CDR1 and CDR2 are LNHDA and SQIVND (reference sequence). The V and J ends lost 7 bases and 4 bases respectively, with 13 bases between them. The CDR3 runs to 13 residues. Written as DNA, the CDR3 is TGTGCCAGTACCGAGGGGCAGAGCTATGGCTACACCTTC. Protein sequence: CASTEGQSYGYTF.

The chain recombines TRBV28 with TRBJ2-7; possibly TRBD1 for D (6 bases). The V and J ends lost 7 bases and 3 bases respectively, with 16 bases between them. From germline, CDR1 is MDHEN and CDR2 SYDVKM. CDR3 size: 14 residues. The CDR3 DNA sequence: TGTGCCAGCAACTTAGGGGGAGAAGGCTACGAGCAGTACTTC. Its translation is CASNLGGEGYEQYF. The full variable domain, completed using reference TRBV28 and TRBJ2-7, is DVKVTQSSRYLVKRTGEKVFLECVQDMDHENMFWYRQDPGLGLRLIYFSYDVKMKEKGDIPEGYSVSREKKERFSLILESASTNQTSMYLCASNLGGEGYEQYFGPGTRLTVT.

Here the CDR3 reads CASSLVGPTTQTQYF. The CDR3 DNA sequence: TGTGCCAGCAGCTTGGTGGGGCCGACCACCCAGACCCAGTACTTC. The chain combines TRBV5-4 with TRBJ2-5, with a weak D call TRBD1 (5 bases). V was shortened by 0 bases and J by 6 bases, with 15 bases between the two germline ends. Germline CDR1 SGHNT, CDR2 YYREEE (reference sequence). The CDR3 length is 15 residues.

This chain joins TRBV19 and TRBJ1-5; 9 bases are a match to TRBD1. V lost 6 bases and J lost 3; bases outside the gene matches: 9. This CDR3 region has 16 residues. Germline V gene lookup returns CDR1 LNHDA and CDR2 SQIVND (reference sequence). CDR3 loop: CASRNPGQGLNQPQHF. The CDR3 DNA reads TGTGCCAGTAGAAACCCGGGACAGGGCCTCAATCAGCCCCAGCATTTT.

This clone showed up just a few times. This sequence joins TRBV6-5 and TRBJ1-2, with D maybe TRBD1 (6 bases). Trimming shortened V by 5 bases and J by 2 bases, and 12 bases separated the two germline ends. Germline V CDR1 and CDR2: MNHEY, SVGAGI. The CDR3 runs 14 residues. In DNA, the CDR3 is TGTGCCAGCAGTATCACCAGGGGAAACTATGGCTACACCTTC. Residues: CASSITRGNYGYTF.

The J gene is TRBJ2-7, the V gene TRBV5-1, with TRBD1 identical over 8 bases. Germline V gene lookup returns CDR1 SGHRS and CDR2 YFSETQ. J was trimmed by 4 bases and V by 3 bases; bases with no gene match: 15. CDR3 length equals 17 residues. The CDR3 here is CASSWASGTGNLYEQYF. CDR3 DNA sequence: TGCGCCAGCAGCTGGGCCTCCGGGACAGGAAACCTTTACGAGCAGTACTTC.

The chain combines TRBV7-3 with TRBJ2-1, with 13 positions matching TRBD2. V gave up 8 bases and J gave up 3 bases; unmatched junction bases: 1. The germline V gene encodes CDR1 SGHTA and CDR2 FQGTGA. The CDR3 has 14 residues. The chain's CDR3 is CASGTSGIYNEQFF. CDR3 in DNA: TGTGCCAGCGGGACTAGCGGGATCTACAATGAGCAGTTCTTC.

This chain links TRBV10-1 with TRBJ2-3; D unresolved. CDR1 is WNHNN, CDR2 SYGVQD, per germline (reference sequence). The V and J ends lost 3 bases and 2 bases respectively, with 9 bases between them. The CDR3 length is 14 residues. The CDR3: CASSDQETTDTQYF. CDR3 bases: TGCGCCAGCAGTGACCAGGAGACCACAGATACGCAGTATTTT.

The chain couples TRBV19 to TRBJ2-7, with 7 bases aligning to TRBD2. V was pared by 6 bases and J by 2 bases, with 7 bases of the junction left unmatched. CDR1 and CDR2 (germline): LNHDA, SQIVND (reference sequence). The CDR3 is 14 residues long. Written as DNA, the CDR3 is TGTGCCAGTAGCCCCGGGACTACTACCTACGAGCAGTACTTC. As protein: CASSPGTTTYEQYF.